This T cell receptor (beta chain) came from a study of cytomegalovirus exposure and HLA in healthy donors (dated by TCRdb to the late 2010s). Looking at the study overall: In an earlier analysis of 450 to 750 of the donors, around 290 Gb of sequence data and approximately 120 million unique TCR beta sequences from about 179 million T cells were reported. The later analysis used no new phenotypic data to find candidate immune exposures, relying instead on TCR beta sequences and their occurrence across donors. In a later genetic analysis, genome-wide SNP genotypes for about 65% of the roughly 670 donors were used, and that subset was treated as a discovery cohort. Around 320 gigabases of sequencing data and approximately 80 million unique TCR sequences were included in an early release covering over 600 HLA-typed donors. Of the roughly 400 genotyped donors, approximately 80% fell in the genetic ancestry cluster associated with self-reported Caucasian donors. The number of donors typed differed by locus, with 629-630 for A, B, C, DRB1 and DQB1, roughly 520 for DQA1, 600 to 610 for DPA1, and around 450 for DPB1. A later analysis re-analyzed previously published TCR beta repertoires from 666 donors and added high-resolution HLA genotyping to study TCR occurrence patterns. Class I and class II HLA loci were covered by the typing at four-digit resolution. The study profiled the T cell repertoires of around 700 subjects by immunosequencing and related them to cytomegalovirus serostatus. A separate validation cohort of over a hundred different subjects was used in addition to the roughly 640-subject first cohort. A handful of DR-DQ haplotypes were handled as single units for association and clustering because linkage in the cohort was strong. Every discovery cohort repertoire had been produced on one sequencing platform. The study aimed to test whether cataloging public T cell receptors could reveal signatures of past pathogen exposure. An earlier analysis of some 500 of the donors used high-throughput TCR beta sequencing to judge whether each TCR beta V gene segment behaved as functional or pseudogenic. Donor age, sex, ethnicity and CMV serostatus were collected together with the repertoire data. Among about 390 genotyped donors of the cohort, an average of approximately 250,000 unique TCR beta nucleotide sequences were sequenced per donor, 15% to 20% of them non-productive. To predict cytomegalovirus infection status, the study combined high-throughput TCR immunosequencing, statistical association of individual TCRs with disease status, and machine learning. General conclusions and limits of the study: Assigning TCR associations to individual alleles was difficult when HLA alleles, especially DR and DQ, strongly co-occurred. Across donors, most TCR sequences were observed very rarely, whereas some public TCRs were present in many individuals. Only TCR beta chains were sequenced in this cohort, and the absence of alpha or paired-chain data limited detectable features. A group of highly shared sequence variants was considered likely to be a technical artifact of the sequencing pipeline. In vitro tests confirmed that a few of the cytomegalovirus-associated TCR beta chains recognize cytomegalovirus antigens. Some IMGT-functional V segments, including TRBV6-2 and TRBV6-3, could not be told apart with the 87-base-pair reads, so those segments were excluded. Roughly uniform sequencing depth across donors was assumed in presence/absence analyses, although this assumption may not hold. An earlier analysis of 450 to 750 of the donors showed that most TCR beta V segments appeared in productive rearrangements either about 87% or about 30% of the time, which broadly matched IMGT annotations. Over 15 rarely observed V segments, including chromosome 9 orphons, were excluded from the earlier analysis of some 590 of the donors because counts were too low. Because HLA typing was missing for some donors at each locus, association tests included only the typed subset. According to a later analysis, most CMV-associated TCR beta chains appeared to be HLA-restricted, and the HLA associations seemed to be driven largely by CMV exposure. Immune exposure information for the cohort was limited to CMV serostatus. Correlated functional status among segregating V segments might be attributable to linkage disequilibrium, but an unknown experimental factor could not be ruled out. Compared with equally common non-associated chains, HLA-associated TCR beta chains in a later analysis were more clonally expanded and had lower generation probabilities. In a later analysis, around 15,000 TCR beta sequences were associated with specific HLA alleles at a false discovery rate of 0.05. Cytomegalovirus status was reported to be diagnosed by the classifier with high specificity and sensitivity in both the original and validation cohorts. In a later genetic analysis, a missense DCLRE1C variant was associated with V-gene and J-gene trimming of TCR beta chains, and the association was replicated in an independent cohort. A further reported finding was that TCR beta sequences accurately predicted the HLA-A and HLA-B alleles for most subjects in the first cohort. The authors suggested that the approach could potentially be extended to other disease states and immunological phenotypes. In a later analysis, TCR association rates were found to vary across HLA loci, with the most associated TCRs seen for DRB1 alleles and the fewest for HLA-C alleles. A later analysis reported that several top co-occurrence clusters appeared linked to parvovirus B19, influenza, CMV and Epstein-Barr virus. The study gave a list of over 150 TCR beta chains associated with cytomegalovirus. In a later genetic analysis, fewer N-insertions in productive TCRs were reported among donors in an Asian-associated ancestry cluster than the roughly 700-donor mean.

Remarks on this clone: Its cognate antigen has yet to be identified. Base qualities were left out, and no much larger clone turns up one base away.

Libraries were built with the immunoSEQ multiplex PCR assay. For the multiplex PCR, a mixture combining 60 forward primers for TCR Vbeta segments and 13 reverse primers for TCR Jbeta segments was used. Amplification of the CDR3 region of rearranged TCR beta genes was performed with a multiplex PCR assay on genomic DNA. Amplified TCR beta libraries were sequenced as 87-base-pair reads on the Illumina HiSeq System. Per the authors' processing: In a later analysis, some 80 million unique TCR beta chains were counted across the roughly 700 repertoires, and about 10 million of these chains were shared by at least two donors. Raw reads were error-corrected and collapsed into unique sequences by a nearest-neighbor algorithm in which closely related sequences were merged to remove PCR and sequencing errors. Alignment of CDR3 sequences to IMGT reference sequences was used to assign V, D and J gene segments. For a sequence to be retained, a match of at least six nucleotides was required to both a V gene segment and a J gene segment. A rearrangement was called productive if the CDR3 had no stop codons and remained in frame with V and J, and every other rearrangement was called non-productive. CDR3 was defined by IMGT convention, running from the second conserved V-encoded cysteine to the conserved J-encoded phenylalanine. The earlier analysis of approximately 500 of the donors excluded sequences that lacked an unambiguous match to a single V gene segment. In an earlier analysis of several hundred of the donors, V segments were called functional above 56.7% productive rearrangements and were called segregating when the between-donor standard deviation exceeded 5%. A statistical classification framework was developed to diagnose cytomegalovirus status using the catalog of TCR beta chain sequences. In a later analysis, V and J genes were assigned by comparing TCR nucleotide sequences against IMGT/GENE-DB human TR gene sequences. Using the TCRdist pipeline, a later analysis assigned CDR3 sequences along with most-parsimonious VDJ recombination scenarios. In a later analysis, each TCR beta chain was defined by its CDR3 amino acid sequence together with its V-gene family, and reads without a unique V-gene family were excluded. As a way to deal with suspected cross-contamination and a sequencing artifact, a later analysis dropped 640 or so nucleotide sequences that were highly shared and had low generation probability. In a later analysis, a clonal expansion index for each public chain was calculated from normalized within-repertoire ranks of inferred template counts. Generation probabilities in a later analysis came from a VDJ recombination model fitted to out-of-frame rearrangements, and those results were checked against IGoR. A later analysis scored TCR-TCR, TCR-HLA and TCR-CMV co-occurrence with hypergeometric tests, applying a repertoire-size bias correction to TCR pairs. A later analysis estimated false discovery rates by permuting HLA or CMV assignments 20 times. In a later analysis, co-occurring TCRs were grouped using DBSCAN, with TCRdist sequence similarity added in when clustering inside HLA-allele-positive subsets. Repertoires with fewer than 30,000 or more than 120,000 public chains were left out of co-occurrence clustering, as were about 5 repertoires with anomalous nucleotide sharing. What TCRdb holds here is the immuneACCESS table cut down to in-frame rearrangements. Part of the clones is not present; checked against another copy, under half of the missing clones reflect an unresolved V gene, and the others are unexplained. The D gene and trimming were derived from the DNA, and the V and J assignments and clone size from that table. Within this sample are 140,000 to 150,000 clones, with nearly 85% of them counted one time only. The top ten constitute 3% to 3.5% of the sample.

The CDR3 runs 15 residues from the cysteine to the phenylalanine. Only the CDR3 part of the read is kept: 45 bases, read in frame from the first base. The trim is 1 base for V and 6 bases for J, with a gap of 16 bases between the germline ends. CDR1 and CDR2 are read off the germline V gene (reference sequence) as LNHNV and YYDKDF. The cohort consisted of 666 healthy bone marrow donors. At the time of sampling, every cohort member was nominally healthy, though immune exposures that went unrecorded were likely present. The donor tested CMV seronegative and was one of the 352 seronegative cohort members. Every donor gave a peripheral blood sample, and the peripheral blood mononuclear cells from that sample were used for TCR beta sequencing. The Qiagen DNeasy Blood Extraction Kit was used to extract genomic DNA from the blood cell samples.

Source material: PBMCs. The V gene is TRBV15 and the J gene is TRBJ2-7; a tentative D call is TRBD2 (5 bases match). The source is a male donor in good health and CMV-seronegative. The sequence in DNA is TGTGCCACCAGCAGAGTCGGGGATACTCCTCTCGAGCAGTACTTC. It specifies CATSRVGDTPLEQYF.